This T cell receptor beta chain stems from a study of blood T cell repertoires in COVID-19. Overall study context: The samples span acute and convalescent COVID-19 from the United States, Italy and Spain. PBMCs, B-cell-depleted T cells, or T cells provided the cDNA or gDNA that made up the material.

The repertoire was sequenced with immunoSEQ multiplex PCR; TCRdb's copy has only in-frame clones and lacks some. In the table there are nearly 300,000 clones, about 88% of which are singletons. This clone was seen a few times. It was during active infection that Seattle patients were enrolled and then longitudinally followed. This TCR came from a human donor with COVID-19, enrolled during active disease. The donor label of this sample is uncertain. Sequencing was performed on peripheral blood.

DNA of the CDR3: TGTGCCAGCTCAGCGGGTGGGCCCCAGCATTTT. Amino acid sequence: CASSAGGPQHF. This sequence joins TRBV18 and TRBJ1-5, with D unclear. The CDR3 extends over 11 amino acids. Germline V gene data show CDR1 as KGHSH and CDR2 as LQKENI. V shed 5 bases and J shed 9 bases, with 8 bases lying between them.